This TCR beta chain was captured in a study of blood T cell repertoires in COVID-19. Study overall: COVID-19 samples, acute and convalescent, were from the United States, Italy and Spain.

Some clones are missing from TCRdb's copy, which holds only in-frame ones; the method was immunoSEQ multiplex PCR. The sample has roughly 200,000 clones, 65% to 90% seen once. The CDR3 is made up of 14 amino acids. Trimming stripped 5 bases from V and 4 bases from J, with 14 bases between. CDR1 and CDR2 (germline): MDHEN, SYDVKM. Sequenced sample: peripheral blood. The V and J genes are TRBV28 and TRBJ1-2, with D hard to call. The source of this sequence is a human donor in a cohort sampled during active COVID-19. CDR3 coding DNA: TGTGCCAGCAGTCCCCCTGGCAGGTCCTATGGCTACACCTTC. Amino acids: CASSPPGRSYGYTF.